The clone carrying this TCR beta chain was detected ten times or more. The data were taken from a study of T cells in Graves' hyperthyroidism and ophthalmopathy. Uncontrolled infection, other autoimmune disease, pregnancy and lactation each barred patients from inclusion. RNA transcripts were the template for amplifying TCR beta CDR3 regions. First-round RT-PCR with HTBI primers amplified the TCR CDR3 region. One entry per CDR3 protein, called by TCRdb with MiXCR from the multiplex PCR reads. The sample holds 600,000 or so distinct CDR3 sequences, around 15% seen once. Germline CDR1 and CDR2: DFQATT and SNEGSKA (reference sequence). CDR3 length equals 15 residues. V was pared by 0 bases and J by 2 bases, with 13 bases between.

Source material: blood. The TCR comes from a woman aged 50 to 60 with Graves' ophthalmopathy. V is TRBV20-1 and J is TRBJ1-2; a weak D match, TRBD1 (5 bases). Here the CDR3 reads CSARDLGDGNYGYTF. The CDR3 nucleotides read TGCAGTGCTAGAGATCTAGGGGACGGAAACTATGGCTACACCTTC.